This T cell receptor (beta chain) was retrieved from a study of blood T cell repertoires in COVID-19. Comments on this clone: At one end, the junction sequence differs from germline, possibly due to a read error.

Germline-derived CDR1 and CDR2 are SGHRS and YFSETQ. CDR3 length: 14 residues. Sequencing was performed with immunoSEQ multiplex PCR; in TCRdb, only in-frame clones are kept and a portion is missing. The table has about 100,000 clones, around four fifths seen once. The TCR sequence derives from a woman in her 70s with acute or convalescent COVID-19. Sequenced sample: peripheral blood. The chain employs TRBV5-1 and TRBJ2-7, with 8 bases identical to TRBD1. For the CDR3, the DNA is TGCGCCAGCAGCCCGCTCGACAGGGGCCCCCTTGGAGATTTC. Protein sequence: CASSPLDRGPLGDF. Complete variable domain (other parts from reference TRBV5-1 and TRBJ2-7): KAGVTQTPRYLIKTRGQQVTLSCSPISGHRSVSWYQQTPGQGLQFLFEYFSETQRNKGNFPGRFSGRQFSNSRSEMNVSTLELGDSALYLCASSPLDRGPLGDFGPGTRLTVT.